Listed below are T cell receptor beta chains from one sample, sequenced in a study of T cells after yellow fever vaccination. TCRdb called the 5' RACE reads again in MiXCR, with one record for every CDR3 protein. The sample includes 350,000 to 450,000 distinct CDR3 sequences, 6.2% of them seen just once. The sample consisted of PBMCs, taken 5 days after the yellow fever booster vaccination. The receptors were gathered from a man aged 25 to 45 who received the YFV17D yellow fever vaccine. The CDR3 runs from the conserved cysteine through the conserved F or W. D genes are given only for firm matches. Not every row has a clone size; where given, it reads once, few, many or a size class.

cdr3_length: 13
d_call: TRBD1
j_call: TRBJ2-2
clone_size: few
v_call: TRBV29-1
cdr3_aa: CSAGQGTTGELFF

cdr3_length: 13
d_call: NA
j_call: TRBJ2-7
clone_size: few
v_call: TRBV18
cdr3_aa: CASSSGLRYEQYF

cdr3_length: 15
d_call: TRBD1
j_call: TRBJ2-5
clone_size: NA
v_call: TRBV20-1
cdr3_aa: CSAHPRQGAREPQYF

cdr3_length: 13
d_call: TRBD2
j_call: TRBJ2-1
clone_size: few
v_call: TRBV20-1
cdr3_aa: CSKPSSGMAEQFF

cdr3_length: 17
d_call: TRBD2
j_call: TRBJ2-2
clone_size: few
v_call: TRBV7-2
cdr3_aa: CASSLAILAVNTGELFF

cdr3_length: 13
d_call: NA
j_call: TRBJ2-1
clone_size: many
v_call: TRBV5-1
cdr3_aa: CASSPTTYNEQFF

cdr3_length: 19
d_call: NA
j_call: TRBJ2-1
clone_size: many
v_call: TRBV11-2
cdr3_aa: CASSSRTRGRFGTYNEQFF

cdr3_length: 13
d_call: NA
j_call: TRBJ2-7
clone_size: few
v_call: TRBV7-2
cdr3_aa: CATSRTVSYEQYF

cdr3_length: 15
d_call: TRBD2
j_call: TRBJ2-3
clone_size: many
v_call: TRBV7-2
cdr3_aa: CASSLESSGTDTQYF

cdr3_length: 16
d_call: NA
j_call: TRBJ2-1
clone_size: NA
v_call: TRBV3-1
cdr3_aa: CASSQERLALSNEQFF

cdr3_length: 15
d_call: TRBD1
j_call: TRBJ2-2
clone_size: NA
v_call: TRBV3-1
cdr3_aa: CASSHRQGRTGKLFF

cdr3_length: 14
d_call: TRBD1
j_call: TRBJ2-1
clone_size: many
v_call: TRBV29-1
cdr3_aa: CSGRQGQLVNEQFF

cdr3_length: 15
d_call: NA
j_call: TRBJ2-1
clone_size: many
v_call: TRBV7-9
cdr3_aa: CASSFLVGAYNEQFF

cdr3_length: 17
d_call: TRBD1
j_call: TRBJ2-2
clone_size: many
v_call: TRBV7-2
cdr3_aa: CASSFLPTGVGTGELFF

cdr3_length: 14
d_call: TRBD2
j_call: TRBJ2-3
clone_size: many
v_call: TRBV6-1
cdr3_aa: CASSSSGSRHTQYF

cdr3_length: 14
d_call: TRBD1
j_call: TRBJ2-7
clone_size: many
v_call: TRBV6-2/TRBV6-3
cdr3_aa: CASSSLGQDYEQYF

cdr3_length: 14
d_call: NA
j_call: TRBJ2-7
clone_size: many
v_call: TRBV7-2
cdr3_aa: CASSPLTPNHEQYF

cdr3_length: 17
d_call: TRBD2
j_call: TRBJ2-1
clone_size: NA
v_call: TRBV20-1
cdr3_aa: CSARAKTSGGTYNEQFF

cdr3_length: 13
d_call: TRBD1
j_call: TRBJ1-5
clone_size: few
v_call: TRBV6-6
cdr3_aa: CANSGQGGQPQHF

cdr3_length: 14
d_call: NA
j_call: TRBJ2-5
clone_size: NA
v_call: TRBV7-2
cdr3_aa: CASRERAGRETQYF

cdr3_length: 15
d_call: TRBD1
j_call: TRBJ2-7
clone_size: NA
v_call: TRBV13
cdr3_aa: CASSFGDRGSNEQYF

cdr3_length: 21
d_call: TRBD2
j_call: TRBJ2-3
clone_size: NA
v_call: TRBV9
cdr3_aa: CASSVPRGGLAGASSTDTQYF

cdr3_length: 13
d_call: TRBD2
j_call: TRBJ2-5
clone_size: NA
v_call: TRBV20-1
cdr3_aa: CSVATSGKETQYF

cdr3_length: 13
d_call: TRBD1
j_call: TRBJ1-2
clone_size: NA
v_call: TRBV2
cdr3_aa: CASSADRQGLYTF

cdr3_length: 17
d_call: NA
j_call: TRBJ2-2
clone_size: many
v_call: TRBV28
cdr3_aa: CASRRPPGGGGTGELFF

cdr3_length: 16
d_call: TRBD2
j_call: TRBJ2-1
clone_size: few
v_call: TRBV13
cdr3_aa: CASSRQLAGMGGEQFF

cdr3_length: 14
d_call: NA
j_call: TRBJ1-6
clone_size: few
v_call: TRBV12-3/TRBV12-4
cdr3_aa: CASSLGTAHSPLHF